The 23 T cell receptor beta chains below all came from one sample that was sequenced in a study of beta chain features in type 1 diabetes (dated by TCRdb to the late 2010s). The receptor library was made with the immunoSEQ multiplex PCR assay. The entire isolated RNA was reverse transcribed using the High Capacity cDNA Reverse Transcription Kit, and thus expressed TCRB transcripts were sequenced. TCRdb holds this immuneACCESS table with in-frame rearrangements only. Some clones are missing; in checked studies, unresolved V genes explain under half, and the rest has no known cause. The sample data list 400,000 to 550,000 clones, and about an eighth of these were observed just once. The ten largest clones add up to roughly 0.046% of the sample. The sequenced sample consisted of naive CD4+ T cells from blood. The sample's cell subset or site label, in plain terms: true naive CD4+ T cells. The receptors here all came from a woman between 18 and 29 years old in good health.

The rearrangement uses TRBV7-9 and TRBJ1-5; the D is unclear. V was pared by 1 base and J by 0 bases, with 7 bases between. Germline CDR1 SEHNR, CDR2 FQNEAQ (reference sequence). This CDR3 is built from 15 residues. Here the CDR3 DNA reads TGTGCCAGCAGCTTAGGAGAGGTTAGCAATCAGCCCCAGCATTTT. Amino acid sequence: CASSLGEVSNQPQHF. Together with reference TRBV7-9 and TRBJ1-5, the CDR3 gives the full variable domain: DTGVSQNPRHKITKRGQNVTFRCDPISEHNRLYWYRQTLGQGPEFLTYFQNEAQLEKSRLLSDRFSAERPKGSFSTLEIQRTEQGDSAMYLCASSLGEVSNQPQHFGDGTRLSIL.

The sample holds a few counts of this clone. The rearrangement joins TRBV5-1 to TRBJ2-1; D unresolved. From germline, CDR1 is SGHRS and CDR2 YFSETQ. The CDR3 is 15 residues long. The ends were cut back, 4 bases at V and 5 bases at J, with 16 bases in the middle. CDR3 coding DNA: TGCGCCAGCAGCGGACCGGACCGAATCAACAATGAGCAGTTCTTC. It yields the protein CASSGPDRINNEQFF. Complete variable domain (other parts from reference TRBV5-1 and TRBJ2-1): KAGVTQTPRYLIKTRGQQVTLSCSPISGHRSVSWYQQTPGQGLQFLFEYFSETQRNKGNFPGRFSGRQFSNSRSEMNVSTLELGDSALYLCASSGPDRINNEQFFGPGTRLTVL.

V usage is TRBV7-9 and J usage is TRBJ2-2; D remains ambiguous. Deletions cut 2 bases from V and 5 bases from J, with 12 bases between. Looked up from germline, CDR1 is SEHNR and CDR2 is FQNEAQ (reference sequence). This CDR3 has 15 residues. The CDR3 DNA reads as TGTGCCAGCAGCTTATTAAGTCTGCCGACCGGGGAGCTGTTTTTT. This encodes CASSLLSLPTGELFF.

This clone occurred a few times. V and J are TRBV6-5 and TRBJ2-2; D unresolved. The CDR3 runs to 13 residues. Trimming removed 6 bases at V and 9 bases at J, with 14 bases between. Germline loops: CDR1 MNHEY, CDR2 SVGAGI. CDR3 amino acids: CASSAPFFRELFF. CDR3 nucleotide sequence: TGTGCCAGCAGCGCCCCTTTTTTCCGGGAGCTGTTTTTT.

This clone came up a few times. V is TRBV4-3 and J is TRBJ2-7; TRBD2 matches at 8 bases. V trimming: 2 bases; J trimming: 7 bases; junction bases outside the gene matches: 4. Germline values: CDR1 LGHNA, CDR2 YSLEER. There are 13 residues in the CDR3. The chain's CDR3 is CASSQTLAGEQYF. The CDR3 DNA is TGCGCCAGCAGCCAAACCTTAGCGGGGGAGCAGTACTTC.

This clone was picked up a small number of times. The gene calls are TRBV7-9 and TRBJ1-2; 9 bases fit TRBD1. The CDR3 has 14 residues. The trim removed 5 bases at V and 8 bases at J, leaving 9 bases unmatched. CDR1 is SEHNR and CDR2 is FQNEAQ in the germline V gene (reference sequence). CDR3: CASSQRDRVFGYTF. The CDR3 DNA follows: TGTGCCAGCAGCCAAAGGGACAGGGTGTTCGGCTACACCTTC.

The sample holds a few counts of this clone. This sequence joins TRBV7-2 and TRBJ2-5; D might be TRBD1 (6 bases). The germline V and J ends were trimmed by 2 bases and 1 base, with 8 bases remaining between them. This CDR3 has 14 residues. The germline CDR1 and CDR2 sequences are SGHTA and FQGNSA. The CDR3 DNA follows: TGTGCCAGCAGCTTAACCAGGGGCCAAGAGACCCAGTACTTC. Encoded protein: CASSLTRGQETQYF.

The sample holds a few counts of this clone. The chain is built from TRBV27 and TRBJ2-3; D gene unclear. Germline V gene lookup returns CDR1 MNHEY and CDR2 SMNVEV (reference sequence). Trimming pared 6 bases from V and 3 bases from J, leaving 13 bases between. The CDR3 is 14 residues long. The CDR3 DNA reads as TGTGCCAGCAGCCGGACCGTACCAACAGATACGCAGTATTTT. It codes for CASSRTVPTDTQYF.

This clone was seen more than once but under ten times. V gene TRBV5-1 combines with J gene TRBJ2-1; tentatively, D is TRBD2 (5 bases). Germline V gene data show CDR1 as SGHRS and CDR2 as YFSETQ. V shed 5 bases and J shed 5 bases, with 14 bases lying between them. The CDR3 has 14 amino acids. The CDR3, as DNA: TGCGCCAGCAGGGACCTATCCGGGGACAATGAGCAGTTCTTC. Protein sequence: CASRDLSGDNEQFF.

Only a few counts were recorded for this clone. V gene TRBV6-5 combines with J gene TRBJ2-7, with TRBD2 identical over 12 bases. V lost 6 bases to trimming and J lost 3 bases; unmatched junction nucleotides: 0. Germline V gives CDR1 MNHEY, CDR2 SVGAGI. The CDR3 totals 13 residues. In nucleotides, the CDR3 is TGTGCCAGCAGGACTAGCGGGAGCTACGAGCAGTACTTC. It is translated as CASRTSGSYEQYF.

V usage is TRBV7-9 and J usage is TRBJ1-4; D perhaps matches TRBD1 (6 bases). V lost 7 bases to trimming and J lost 4 bases, with 13 bases between them. Germline-derived CDR1 and CDR2 are SEHNR and FQNEAQ (reference sequence). The CDR3 extends over 14 amino acids. The CDR3 loop reads CASTTGAVNEKLFF. In DNA, the CDR3 is TGTGCCAGCACCACGGGGGCAGTTAATGAAAAACTGTTTTTT.

This clone was picked up a small number of times. The chain carries TRBV30 and TRBJ2-5; D is ambiguous. The germline V gene encodes CDR1 GTSNPN and CDR2 SVGIG (reference sequence). Trimming left V 1 base short and J 1 base short, with 7 bases between. The CDR3 has 13 residues. The CDR3 protein is CAWSALGQETQYF. In DNA, the CDR3 is TGTGCCTGGAGTGCGCTGGGCCAAGAGACCCAGTACTTC.

This clone appeared a few times. The chain is built from TRBV27 and TRBJ2-7, with 9 bases matching TRBD1. CDR3 length equals 15 residues. CDR1 is MNHEY, CDR2 SMNVEV, per germline (reference sequence). Trimming took 6 bases from V and 4 from J; bases not matched to a gene: 10. CDR3 sequence reads: CASSSIGTGIYEQYF. DNA for the CDR3: TGTGCCAGCAGCTCGATCGGGACAGGGATTTACGAGCAGTACTTC.

This clone has just a few counts. The chain is built from TRBV5-1 and TRBJ2-3; D is possibly TRBD2 (5 bases). Germline CDR1 reads SGHRS; CDR2 reads YFSETQ. V shed 5 bases and J shed 8 bases, with 18 bases lying between them. The CDR3 consists of 14 residues. The CDR3 bases are TGCGCCAGCAGAGAGGAGGTCGTTTCGGGTACGCAGTATTTT. This translates into CASREEVVSGTQYF.

The chain has TRBV29-1 and TRBJ2-7, with TRBD2 matching over 11 bases. CDR3 length: 15 residues. J was trimmed by 5 bases and V by 4 bases; bases with no gene match: 10. Germline loops: CDR1 SQVTM, CDR2 ANQGSEA. The CDR3 DNA follows: TGCAGCGTTGTACAACGACTAGCGGGATCCGACGAGCAGTACTTC. The encoded protein is CSVVQRLAGSDEQYF.

This chain links TRBV9 with TRBJ2-1; tentatively, D is TRBD1 or TRBD2 (5 bases each). Germline values: CDR1 SGDLS, CDR2 YYNGEE. Trimming left V 0 bases short and J 9 bases short, with 13 bases between. The CDR3 consists of 14 residues. CDR3 in DNA: TGTGCCAGCAGCGTAGCCACTAGGGGCGGTGAGCAGTTCTTC. It translates to CASSVATRGGEQFF.

CDR3 bases: TGCAGCGTTGAAGTGGCAGGGACAGGGAATGTTTACTTC. It translates to CSVEVAGTGNVYF. The chain combines TRBV29-1 with TRBJ2-7; 9 bases fit TRBD1. V was pared by 1 base and J by 13 bases, with 11 bases of the junction left unmatched. Germline CDR1 reads SQVTM; CDR2 reads ANQGSEA. The CDR3 consists of 13 residues.

This clone was counted at least ten times. J is TRBJ2-7 and V is TRBV14, with a weak D call TRBD1 (6 bases). V was clipped by 4 bases and J by 8 bases, with 9 bases between them. There are 11 residues in the CDR3. Germline CDR1 is SGHDN and CDR2 is FVKESK. CDR3 nucleotides: TGTGCCAGCAGCCTAGGGACACAGCAGTACTTC. Translation: CASSLGTQQYF.

This clone has more than one count but fewer than ten. The V and J genes are TRBV9 and TRBJ2-7; a possible D gene is TRBD1 (6 bases). This CDR3 spans 15 amino acids. Germline V gene lookup returns CDR1 SGDLS and CDR2 YYNGEE. V shed 4 bases and J shed 3 bases, with 17 bases lying between them. The chain's CDR3 is CASSPSQDSYYEQYF. The CDR3 coding sequence is TGTGCCAGCAGCCCCTCCCAGGACAGCTACTACGAGCAGTACTTC.

This clone was counted between two and nine times. The V and J genes are TRBV7-8 and TRBJ2-4; the D call may be TRBD1 or TRBD2 (5 bases each). The V gene's germline CDR1 is SGHVS and CDR2 FQNEAQ. CDR3 length: 14 amino acids. The V gene lost 3 bases and the J gene lost 2 bases, with 8 bases spanning the gap. DNA for the CDR3: TGTGCCAGCAGCTTTGGGGGAACCAAAAACATTCAGTACTTC. It translates to CASSFGGTKNIQYF.

This clone has only a few counts. The gene calls are TRBV18 and TRBJ2-7, with 11 bases that match TRBD1. Germline V gene sequence: CDR1 KGHSH, CDR2 LQKENI. The J segment lost 6 bases and the V segment lost 2 bases, leaving 9 bases of the junction unmatched. CDR3 length equals 16 residues. DNA for the CDR3: TGTGCCAGCTCACCAAGGGAGAGCGGGACAGGGGGCGAGCAGTACTTC. Residues: CASSPRESGTGGEQYF. The full variable domain, in which reference TRBV18 and TRBJ2-7 provide the parts outside the CDR3, is NAGVMQNPRHLVRRRGQEARLRCSPMKGHSHVYWYRQLPEEGLKFMVYLQKENIIDESGMPKERFSAEFPKEGPSILRIQQVVRGDSAAYFCASSPRESGTGGEQYFGPGTRLTVT.

J is TRBJ1-2 and V is TRBV2; D unresolved. CDR1 is SNHLY and CDR2 is FYNNEI in the germline V gene. The CDR3 totals 11 residues. V was pared by 5 bases and J by 4 bases, with 5 bases between. The CDR3 loop reads CASSILYGYTF. CDR3 DNA: TGTGCCAGCAGTATCCTCTATGGCTACACCTTC. Looking up the rest from reference TRBV2 and TRBJ1-2 gives the full variable domain: EPEVTQTPSHQVTQMGQEVILRCVPISNHLYFYWYRQILGQKVEFLVSFYNNEISEKSEIFDDQFSVERPDGSNFTLKIRSTKLEDSAMYFCASSILYGYTFGSGTRLTVV.

The chain recombines TRBV7-9 with TRBJ2-3, with D uncertain. The CDR3 covers 12 residues. V was clipped by 4 bases and J by 2 bases, with 4 bases between them. Germline V gives CDR1 SEHNR, CDR2 FQNEAQ (reference sequence). The CDR3 loop is CASSYATDTQYF. CDR3 DNA sequence: TGTGCCAGCAGCTACGCCACAGATACGCAGTATTTT. Variable domain in full (rest from reference TRBV7-9 and TRBJ2-3): DTGVSQNPRHKITKRGQNVTFRCDPISEHNRLYWYRQTLGQGPEFLTYFQNEAQLEKSRLLSDRFSAERPKGSFSTLEIQRTEQGDSAMYLCASSYATDTQYFGPGTRLTVL.